This TCR beta chain was retrieved from a study of cytomegalovirus exposure and HLA in healthy donors. Measured with immunoSEQ multiplex PCR; TCRdb has only the in-frame clones, and not every one. The sample yields hundreds of thousands of clones, around 87% seen once. Findings of the study overall: Researchers catalogued approximately 160 TCR beta chains as cytomegalovirus-associated. Clusters of TCRs from the first cohort tended to co-occur in the 95 to 150 validation repertoires (as a later analysis found).

For this clone: The antigen is undetermined.

V lost 9 bases and J 1 base, leaving 9 bases between the germline ends. The CDR3 extends over 13 amino acids. Germline CDR1 MNHNY, CDR2 SVGAGI (reference sequence). The specimen was PBMCs. The genes are TRBV6-6 and TRBJ2-2; D not resolved. The receptor was derived from a woman younger than 30 in good health and CMV-seropositive. This CDR3 is CASGDWNTGELFF. The CDR3 nucleotides are TGTGCCAGTGGTGACTGGAACACCGGGGAGCTGTTTTTT.